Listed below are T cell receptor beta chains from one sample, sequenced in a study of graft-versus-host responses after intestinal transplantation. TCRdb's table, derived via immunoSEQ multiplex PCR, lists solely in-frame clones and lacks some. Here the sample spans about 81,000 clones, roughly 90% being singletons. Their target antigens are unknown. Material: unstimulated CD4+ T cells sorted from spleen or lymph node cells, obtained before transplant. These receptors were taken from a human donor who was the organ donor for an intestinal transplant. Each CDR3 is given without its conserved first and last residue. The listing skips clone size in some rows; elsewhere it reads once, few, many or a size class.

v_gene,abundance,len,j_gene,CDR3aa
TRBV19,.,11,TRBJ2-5,ASSIQAQETQY
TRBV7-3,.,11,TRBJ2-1,ASSSGTYNEQF
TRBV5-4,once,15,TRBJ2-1,ASSLATKPGLSNEQF
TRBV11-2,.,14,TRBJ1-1,ASSYGAGAGNTEAF
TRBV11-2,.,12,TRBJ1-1,ASSFSFFGTEAF
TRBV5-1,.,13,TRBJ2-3,ASSLGRGGTDTQY
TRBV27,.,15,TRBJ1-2,ASSLTTGQGAGFGYT
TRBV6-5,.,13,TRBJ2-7,ASSYDGTGVYEQY
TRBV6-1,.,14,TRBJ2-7,ASSDLYRQGRDEQY
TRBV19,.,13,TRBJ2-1,ASSIGGNSYNEQF
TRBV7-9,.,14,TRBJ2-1,ASSGPQRGGYNEQF
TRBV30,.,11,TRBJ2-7,AWNRQGLYEQY
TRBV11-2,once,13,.,ASRLTSGGTYEQY
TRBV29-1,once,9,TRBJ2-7,SVASSYEQY
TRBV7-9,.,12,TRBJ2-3,ASSLGTGTDTQY
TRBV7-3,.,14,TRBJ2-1,ASSLTPGQGYNEQF
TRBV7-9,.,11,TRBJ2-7,ASSLAGGYEQY
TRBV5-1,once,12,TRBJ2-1,ASSSGTGQTEQF
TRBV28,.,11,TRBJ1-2,ASRVDRVYGYT
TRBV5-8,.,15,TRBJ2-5,ASSLTGLGRIGETQY
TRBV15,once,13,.,ATSRGTGGSYEQY
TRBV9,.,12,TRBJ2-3,ASNRDFYTDTQY
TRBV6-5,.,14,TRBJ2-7,ASSYSAAGTSYEQY
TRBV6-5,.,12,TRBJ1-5,ASTSGQGGQPQH
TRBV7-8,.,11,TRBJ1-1,ASSPYRDSEAF
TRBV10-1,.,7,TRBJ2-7,ATNYEQY
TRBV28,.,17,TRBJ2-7,ASSPSPGTGLGQGYEQY
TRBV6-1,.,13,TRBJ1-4,ASSGGQGRREKLF
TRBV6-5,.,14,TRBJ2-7,ASSYDIPPRGNEQY
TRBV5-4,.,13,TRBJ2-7,ASSDGTSGSYEQY
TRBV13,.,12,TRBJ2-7,ASSSLLAGYEQY
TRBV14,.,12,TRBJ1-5,ASSQAGAPQPQH
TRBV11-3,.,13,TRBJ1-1,ASSWRNPLGDKAF
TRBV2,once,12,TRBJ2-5,ASTARTGPETQY
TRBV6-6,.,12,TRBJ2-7,ASTTGGRSYEQY
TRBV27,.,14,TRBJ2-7,ASSSKTSGGGYEQY
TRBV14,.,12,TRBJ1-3,ASSQDPAGNTIY
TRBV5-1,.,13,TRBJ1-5,ASSLEGASNQPQH
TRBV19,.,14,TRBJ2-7,ASSTLGYRGGYEQY
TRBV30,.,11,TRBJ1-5,AWSGTGNQPQH
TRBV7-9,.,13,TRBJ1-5,ASSLGTGNNQPQH
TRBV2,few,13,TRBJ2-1,ASRRREGPYNEQF
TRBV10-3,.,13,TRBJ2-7,AISDYGGGALEQY
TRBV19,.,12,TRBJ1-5,ASRQVNSNQPQH
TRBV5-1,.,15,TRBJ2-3,ASSLWSSGSLGDTQY
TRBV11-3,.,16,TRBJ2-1,ASSLTAGAAGAYNEQF
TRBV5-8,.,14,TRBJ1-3,ASSLRFSDSGNTIY
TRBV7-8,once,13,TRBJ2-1,ASSRLTSSYNEQF
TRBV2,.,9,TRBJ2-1,ASLLYNEQF
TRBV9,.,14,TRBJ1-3,ASSVAPGQGRNTIY
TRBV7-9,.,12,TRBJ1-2,ASSLGQGVYGYT